This T cell receptor beta chain is drawn from a study of blood T cell repertoires in COVID-19. Whole-study context: Nucleic acid was either cDNA or gDNA, and it came from T cells, B-cell-depleted T cells, or PBMCs.

In the original workflow: Counts of nucleated cells, estimated from reference gene primer amplification, were obtained. TCRdb's copy holds only in-frame clones and misses some; the assay was immunoSEQ multiplex PCR. The DNA gave D and trimming, while V, J and clone size come from that table. The sample gives 89,000 or so clones, 85% of which show up once; 35% to 40% is in the top ten. CDR3 length: 16 residues. CDR1 is SGDLS, CDR2 YYNGEE, per germline. Unmatched junction bases numbered 9, after V lost 0 bases and J lost 4 bases. The sequence was collected from a man older than 75 with acute or convalescent COVID-19. The genes are TRBV9 and TRBJ2-7; TRBD2 matches at 8 bases. The sequenced material came from peripheral blood. The CDR3 loop is CASSVGGSGTGYEQYF. The CDR3 nucleotides are TGTGCCAGCAGCGTAGGGGGTAGCGGGACGGGGTACGAGCAGTACTTC.